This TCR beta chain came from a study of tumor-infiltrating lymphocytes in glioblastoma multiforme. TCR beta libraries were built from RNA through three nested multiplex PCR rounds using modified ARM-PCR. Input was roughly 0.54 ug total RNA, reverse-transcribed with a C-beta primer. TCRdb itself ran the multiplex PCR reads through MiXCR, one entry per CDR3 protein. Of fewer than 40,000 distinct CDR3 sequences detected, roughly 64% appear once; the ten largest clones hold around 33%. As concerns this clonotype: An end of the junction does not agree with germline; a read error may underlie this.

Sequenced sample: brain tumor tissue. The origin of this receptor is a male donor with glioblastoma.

In DNA, the CDR3 is TGCAGTGTTAGAGATGATCGTCGGTCTAGCGGGAGTACCGAGCAATACTTC. Amino acid sequence: CSVRDDRRSSGSTEQYF. The rearrangement joins TRBV20-1 to TRBJ2-7, with 10 bases lining up with TRBD2. There are 17 residues in the CDR3. From germline, CDR1 is DFQATT and CDR2 SNEGSKA (reference sequence).